A selection of T cell receptor beta chains follows, all from one sample in a study of blood T cells in healthy people across ages. MiXCR, run by TCRdb on the 5' RACE reads, gives a single entry per CDR3 protein. The sample carries just over 800,000 distinct CDR3 sequences, roughly 60% recorded once. The sample was blood. These receptors all stem from a man in his thirties or forties in good health. CDR3s include the opening cysteine and the closing phenylalanine or tryptophan. Fields, in order: CDR3 DNA, CDR3 protein, V gene, J gene, D gene, clone size. The D gene is left open where the match is weak. Clone size is stated in some rows and not others, as once, few, many or a class when expanded.

TGTGCCAGCAGCCTATCGGCCCTTACACCGAGCTCCTACAATGAGCAGTTCTTC	CASSLSALTPSSYNEQFF	TRBV12-3/TRBV12-4	TRBJ2-1	NA	NA
TGTGCCAGCTCACGGGAGGACAGGGGCTACGAGCAGTTCTTC	CASSREDRGYEQFF	TRBV18	TRBJ2-1	TRBD1	NA
TGTGCCATCAGCCAGGGGGGAAACTATGGCTACACCTTC	CAISQGGNYGYTF	TRBV10-3	TRBJ1-2	TRBD1	few
TGTGCCAGCAGTACTAGCGGGAGCACAGATACGCAGTATTTT	CASSTSGSTDTQYF	TRBV27	TRBJ2-3	TRBD2	few
TGTGCCAGCAGTGAAACAGGGCTAGGTGGCTACACCTTC	CASSETGLGGYTF	TRBV12-3/TRBV12-4	TRBJ1-2	NA	once
TGTGCCAGCAGTCTCGGACAGGGCTTCTATGGCTACACCTTC	CASSLGQGFYGYTF	TRBV27	TRBJ1-2	TRBD1	NA
TGTGCCAGCAGTCGGGCGCGTTATAAGTACAATGAGCAGTTCTTC	CASSRARYKYNEQFF	TRBV5-8	TRBJ2-1	NA	NA
TGTGCCAGCAGTTACACTGGACAGGGTCCAGGCTACACCTTC	CASSYTGQGPGYTF	TRBV6-2/TRBV6-3	TRBJ1-2	TRBD1	NA
TGCAGCGTTGATCAGCGCAATGGCTACACCTTC	CSVDQRNGYTF	TRBV29-1	TRBJ1-2	NA	NA
TGTGCCAGCAGACCCGCCAGCGGGGTCTCCTACGAGCAGTACTTC	CASRPASGVSYEQYF	TRBV28	TRBJ2-7	TRBD2	few
TGCAGTGCTAGAGCTAGCGACAAAACCAATGAGCAGTTCTTC	CSARASDKTNEQFF	TRBV20-1	TRBJ2-1	NA	NA
TGCGCCAGCAGCCCCCGAGGGGAAGGGCCAAACATTCAGTACTTC	CASSPRGEGPNIQYF	TRBV4-3	TRBJ2-4	NA	few
TGTGCCAGCCGGGCCCCAATCTCTGGGGCCAACGTCCTGACTTTC	CASRAPISGANVLTF	TRBV7-2	TRBJ2-6	NA	NA
TGTGCCAGCAGGCTAGCGGAGCTGGATACGCAGTATTTT	CASRLAELDTQYF	TRBV6-1	TRBJ2-3	TRBD2	NA
TGTGCCAGCAGCATGTGGGGTAGCAATCAGCCCCAGCATTTT	CASSMWGSNQPQHF	TRBV5-5	TRBJ1-5	NA	NA
TGTGCCAGCAGTCTACCTAGCGGGGAAAACGCAGATACGCAGTATTTT	CASSLPSGENADTQYF	TRBV12-3/TRBV12-4	TRBJ2-3	TRBD2	NA
TGCAGCGCCCTACAGGGATACGAGCAGTACTTC	CSALQGYEQYF	TRBV29-1	TRBJ2-7	NA	few
TGCGCCAGCAGCCAAGGGGCCGGGACAGGGGGGATGACGGACTATGGCTACACCTTC	CASSQGAGTGGMTDYGYTF	TRBV4-3	TRBJ1-2	TRBD1	NA
TGTGCCAGCAGCTTAGACCCGGCGAGCGAGCAGTACTTC	CASSLDPASEQYF	TRBV7-2	TRBJ2-7	NA	few
TGTGCCAGCAGCTTAGGGGGGGGGCGAGGGTCCCTCGAGCAGTACTTC	CASSLGGGRGSLEQYF	TRBV7-2	TRBJ2-7	NA	few
TGTGCCAGCAGTCGATGGGGACAGGAACCCTCTGGCTACACCTTC	CASSRWGQEPSGYTF	TRBV12-3/TRBV12-4	TRBJ1-2	TRBD1	once
TGTGCCAGCAGCCGAAGTTCACTAGCGGGGGGACAAAACTCCTACAATGAGCAGTTCTTC	CASSRSSLAGGQNSYNEQFF	TRBV3-1	TRBJ2-1	TRBD2	NA